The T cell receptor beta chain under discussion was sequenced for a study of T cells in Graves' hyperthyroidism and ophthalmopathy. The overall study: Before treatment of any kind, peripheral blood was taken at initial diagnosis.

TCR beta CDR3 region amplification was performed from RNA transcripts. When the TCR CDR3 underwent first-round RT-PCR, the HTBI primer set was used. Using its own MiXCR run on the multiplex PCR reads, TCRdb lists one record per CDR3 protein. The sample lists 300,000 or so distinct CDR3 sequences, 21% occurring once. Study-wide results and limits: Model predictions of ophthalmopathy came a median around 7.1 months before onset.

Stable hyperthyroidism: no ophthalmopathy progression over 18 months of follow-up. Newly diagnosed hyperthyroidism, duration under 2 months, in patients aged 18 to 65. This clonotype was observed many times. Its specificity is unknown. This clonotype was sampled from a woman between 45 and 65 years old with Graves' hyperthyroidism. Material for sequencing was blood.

CDR3 DNA: TGCAGTGCTAGACGCGGGGGCGGTTCCTACGAGCAGTACTTC. This encodes CSARRGGGSYEQYF. J is TRBJ2-7 and V is TRBV20-1, with D possibly being TRBD2 (7 bases). Germline V gene sequence: CDR1 DFQATT, CDR2 SNEGSKA (reference sequence). Trimming shortened V by 2 bases and J by 1 base, and 12 bases separated the two germline ends. The CDR3 has 14 amino acids.